The T cell receptor (beta chain) described here comes from a study of T cell responses to AZD1222 COVID-19 vaccine. Study conclusions and caveats: Nearly half of spike-specific TCRs reportedly go after variant regions that carry no mutations. Baseline seropositivity occurred in only 5 to 7 AZD1222 recipients.

The repertoire was sequenced with immunoSEQ multiplex PCR; TCRdb's copy has only in-frame clones and lacks some. The sample gives around 70,000 clones, around 90% of which show up once; roughly 1.3% is in the top ten. A remark on this clone: As yet, its antigen is unknown.

The V segment lost 7 bases and the J segment 1 base; nucleotides outside the gene matches: 7. CDR3 size: 15 residues. From germline, CDR1 is SEHNR and CDR2 FQNEAQ (reference sequence). This clonotype was sampled from an adult who received the AZD1222 COVID-19 vaccine. This sample comprised peripheral blood, obtained 28 days after the second AZD1222 dose. The rearrangement links TRBV7-9 to TRBJ2-3; 8 positions agree with TRBD2. CDR3 nucleotides: TGTGCCAGCACCTTTATTAGCGGGGGCACAGATACGCAGTATTTT. Its translation is CASTFISGGTDTQYF. Complete variable domain (other parts from reference TRBV7-9 and TRBJ2-3): DTGVSQNPRHKITKRGQNVTFRCDPISEHNRLYWYRQTLGQGPEFLTYFQNEAQLEKSRLLSDRFSAERPKGSFSTLEIQRTEQGDSAMYLCASTFISGGTDTQYFGPGTRLTVL.